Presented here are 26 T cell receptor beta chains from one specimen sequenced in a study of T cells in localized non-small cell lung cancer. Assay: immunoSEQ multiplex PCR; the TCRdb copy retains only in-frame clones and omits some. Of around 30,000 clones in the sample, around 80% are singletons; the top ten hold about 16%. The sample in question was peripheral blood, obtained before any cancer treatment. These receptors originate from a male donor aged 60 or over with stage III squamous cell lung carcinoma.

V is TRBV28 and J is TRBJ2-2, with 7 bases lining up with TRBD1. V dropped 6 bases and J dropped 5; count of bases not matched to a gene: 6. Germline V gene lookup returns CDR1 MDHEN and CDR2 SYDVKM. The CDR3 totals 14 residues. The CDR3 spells CASRHPQGTGELFF. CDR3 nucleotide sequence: TGTGCCAGCAGGCATCCACAGGGGACCGGGGAGCTGTTTTTT. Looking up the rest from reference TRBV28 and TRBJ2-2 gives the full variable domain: DVKVTQSSRYLVKRTGEKVFLECVQDMDHENMFWYRQDPGLGLRLIYFSYDVKMKEKGDIPEGYSVSREKKERFSLILESASTNQTSMYLCASRHPQGTGELFFGEGSRLTVL.

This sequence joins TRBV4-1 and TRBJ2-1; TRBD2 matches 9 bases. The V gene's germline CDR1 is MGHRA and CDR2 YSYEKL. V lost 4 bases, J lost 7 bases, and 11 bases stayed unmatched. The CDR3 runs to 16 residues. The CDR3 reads CASSPIGSGGLNEQFF. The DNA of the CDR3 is TGCGCCAGCAGCCCGATTGGTAGCGGGGGTCTGAATGAGCAGTTCTTC.

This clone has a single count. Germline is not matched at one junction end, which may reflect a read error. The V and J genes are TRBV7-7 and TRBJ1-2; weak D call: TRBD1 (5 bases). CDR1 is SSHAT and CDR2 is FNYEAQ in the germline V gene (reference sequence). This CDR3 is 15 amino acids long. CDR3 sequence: CASSFSGTGPSGYTF. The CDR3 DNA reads TGTGCTAGCAGCTTCTCCGGTACAGGCCCCTCGGGCTACACCTTC.

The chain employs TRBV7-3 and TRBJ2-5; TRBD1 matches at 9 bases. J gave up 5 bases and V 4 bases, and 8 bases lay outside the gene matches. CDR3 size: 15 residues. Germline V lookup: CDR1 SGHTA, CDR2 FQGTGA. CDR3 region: CASSSGTGRGETQYF. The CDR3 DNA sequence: TGTGCCAGCAGCTCGGGGACAGGGCGTGGGGAGACCCAGTACTTC.

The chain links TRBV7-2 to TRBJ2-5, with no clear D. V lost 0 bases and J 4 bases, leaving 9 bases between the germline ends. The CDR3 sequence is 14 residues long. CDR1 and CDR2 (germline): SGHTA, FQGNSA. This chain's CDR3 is CASSLAAAAETQYF. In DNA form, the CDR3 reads TGTGCCAGCAGCTTAGCTGCGGCGGCAGAGACCCAGTACTTC.

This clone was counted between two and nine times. CDR3 DNA: TGTGCCAGCAGTTTGAGGGGATACACTGAAGCTTTCTTT. This encodes CASSLRGYTEAFF. V gene TRBV27 combines with J gene TRBJ1-1; perhaps TRBD1 as D (5 bases). This CDR3 is built from 13 residues. V lost 3 bases to trimming and J lost 3 bases, with 8 bases between them. Germline assignment: CDR1 MNHEY and CDR2 SMNVEV (reference sequence).

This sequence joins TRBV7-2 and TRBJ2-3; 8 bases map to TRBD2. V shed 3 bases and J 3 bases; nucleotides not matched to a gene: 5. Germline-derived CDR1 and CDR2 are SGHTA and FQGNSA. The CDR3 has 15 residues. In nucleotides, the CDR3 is TGTGCCAGCAGCTTTGTTGGCGGGGGGACAGATACGCAGTATTTT. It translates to CASSFVGGGTDTQYF.

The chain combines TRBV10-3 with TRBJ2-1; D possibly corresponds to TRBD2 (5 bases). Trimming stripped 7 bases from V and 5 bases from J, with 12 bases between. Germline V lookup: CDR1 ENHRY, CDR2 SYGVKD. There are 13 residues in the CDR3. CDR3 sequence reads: CAINRVRDNEQFF. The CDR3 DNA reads TGTGCCATCAATCGTGTGAGGGACAATGAGCAGTTCTTC.

Written as DNA, the CDR3 is TGTGCCAGCAGTGAAGGACTAGCGGCGGTCTACGAGCAGTACTTC. Its protein product is CASSEGLAAVYEQYF. The rearrangement links TRBV6-1 to TRBJ2-7; 9 bases line up with TRBD2. With V trimmed by 1 base and J by 3 bases, 4 bases remained unmatched. This CDR3 spans 15 amino acids. The V gene's germline CDR1 is MNHNS and CDR2 SASEGT.

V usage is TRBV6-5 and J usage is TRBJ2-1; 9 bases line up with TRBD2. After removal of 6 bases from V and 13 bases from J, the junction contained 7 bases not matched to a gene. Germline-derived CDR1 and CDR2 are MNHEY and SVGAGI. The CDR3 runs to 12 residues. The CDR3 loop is CASSRPGLAQFF. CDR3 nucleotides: TGTGCCAGCAGCCGTCCGGGACTAGCTCAGTTCTTC.

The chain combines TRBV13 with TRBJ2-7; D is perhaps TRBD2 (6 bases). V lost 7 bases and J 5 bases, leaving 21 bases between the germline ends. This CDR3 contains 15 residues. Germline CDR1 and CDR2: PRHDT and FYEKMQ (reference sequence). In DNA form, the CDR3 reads TGTGCCAGCATCCTCGCGGGGTCCCAGAACCACGAGCAGTACTTC. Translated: CASILAGSQNHEQYF.

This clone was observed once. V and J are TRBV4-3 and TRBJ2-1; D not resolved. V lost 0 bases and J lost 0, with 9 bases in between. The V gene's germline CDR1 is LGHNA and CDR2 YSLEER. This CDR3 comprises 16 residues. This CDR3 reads CASSQDGVSSYNEQFF. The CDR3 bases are TGCGCCAGCAGCCAAGATGGCGTCAGCTCCTACAATGAGCAGTTCTTC.

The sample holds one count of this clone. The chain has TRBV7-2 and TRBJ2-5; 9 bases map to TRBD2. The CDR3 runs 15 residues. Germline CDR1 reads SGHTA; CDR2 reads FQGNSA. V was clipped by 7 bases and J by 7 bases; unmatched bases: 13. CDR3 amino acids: CASTPTGLARATQYF. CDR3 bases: TGTGCCAGCACCCCCACGGGACTAGCTCGGGCGACCCAGTACTTC.

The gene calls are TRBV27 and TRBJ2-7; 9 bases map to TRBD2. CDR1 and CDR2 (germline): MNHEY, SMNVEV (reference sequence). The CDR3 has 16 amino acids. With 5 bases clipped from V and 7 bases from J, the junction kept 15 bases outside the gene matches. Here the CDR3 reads CASSPARGGAWGEQYF. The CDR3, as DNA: TGTGCCAGCAGTCCCGCTCGCGGGGGGGCCTGGGGAGAGCAGTACTTC.

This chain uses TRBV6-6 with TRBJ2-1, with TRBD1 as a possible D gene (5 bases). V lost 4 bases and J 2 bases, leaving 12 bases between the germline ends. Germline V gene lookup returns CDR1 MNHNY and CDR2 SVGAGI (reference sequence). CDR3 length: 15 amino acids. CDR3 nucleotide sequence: TGTGCCAGCAGTTCCTCCCAGGGCCCCTACAATGAGCAGTTCTTC. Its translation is CASSSSQGPYNEQFF.

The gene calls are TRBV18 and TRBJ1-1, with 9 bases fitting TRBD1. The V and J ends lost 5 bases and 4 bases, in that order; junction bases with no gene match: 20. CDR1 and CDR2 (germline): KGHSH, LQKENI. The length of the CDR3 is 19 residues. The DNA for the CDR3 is TGTGCCAGCTCATCCGTACAGGGGGCCGCCCCGGGACGGCGCACTGAAGCTTTCTTT. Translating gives CASSSVQGAAPGRRTEAFF.

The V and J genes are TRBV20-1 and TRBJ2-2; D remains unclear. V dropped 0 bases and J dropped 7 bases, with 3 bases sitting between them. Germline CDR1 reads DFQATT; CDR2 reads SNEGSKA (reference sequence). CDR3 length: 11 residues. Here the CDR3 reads CSARDYGELFF. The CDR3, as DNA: TGCAGTGCTAGAGACTACGGGGAGCTGTTTTTT.

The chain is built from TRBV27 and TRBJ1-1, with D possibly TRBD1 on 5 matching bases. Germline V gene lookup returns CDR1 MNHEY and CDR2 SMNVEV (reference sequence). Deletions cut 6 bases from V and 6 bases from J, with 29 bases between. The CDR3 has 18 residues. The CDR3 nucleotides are TGTGCCAGCAGCACCCTAAGGCCTTCAGGGCCGGTCAACCCTGAAGCTTTCTTT. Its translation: CASSTLRPSGPVNPEAFF.

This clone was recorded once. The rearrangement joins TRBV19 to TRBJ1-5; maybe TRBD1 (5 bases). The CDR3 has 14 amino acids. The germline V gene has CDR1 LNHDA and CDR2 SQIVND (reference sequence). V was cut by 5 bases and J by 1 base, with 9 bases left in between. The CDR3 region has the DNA TGTGCCAGTAGTCAGGGTGGGAGCAATCAGCCCCAGCATTTT. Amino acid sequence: CASSQGGSNQPQHF.

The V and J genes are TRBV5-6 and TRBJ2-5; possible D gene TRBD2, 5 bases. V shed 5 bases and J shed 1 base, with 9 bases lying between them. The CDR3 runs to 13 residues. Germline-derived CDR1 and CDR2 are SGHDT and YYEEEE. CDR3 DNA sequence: TGTGCCAGCAGGGGGAGTATCCAAGAGACCCAGTACTTC. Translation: CASRGSIQETQYF.

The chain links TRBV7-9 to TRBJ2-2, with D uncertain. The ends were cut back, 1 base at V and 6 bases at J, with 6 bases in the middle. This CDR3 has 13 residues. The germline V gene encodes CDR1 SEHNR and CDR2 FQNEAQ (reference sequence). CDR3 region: CASSLEFSGELFF. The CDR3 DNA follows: TGTGCCAGCAGCTTAGAGTTCTCCGGGGAGCTGTTTTTT.

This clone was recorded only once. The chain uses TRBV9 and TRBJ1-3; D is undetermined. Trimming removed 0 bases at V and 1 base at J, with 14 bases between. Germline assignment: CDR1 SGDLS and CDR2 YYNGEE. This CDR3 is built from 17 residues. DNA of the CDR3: TGTGCCAGCAGCGTAGGGCGCCTGCCCGAATCTGGAAACACCATATATTTT. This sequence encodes CASSVGRLPESGNTIYF. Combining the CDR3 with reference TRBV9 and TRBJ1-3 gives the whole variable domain DSGVTQTPKHLITATGQRVTLRCSPRSGDLSVYWYQQSLDQGLQFLIQYYNGEERAKGNILERFSAQQFPDLHSELNLSSLELGDSALYFCASSVGRLPESGNTIYFGEGSWLTVV.

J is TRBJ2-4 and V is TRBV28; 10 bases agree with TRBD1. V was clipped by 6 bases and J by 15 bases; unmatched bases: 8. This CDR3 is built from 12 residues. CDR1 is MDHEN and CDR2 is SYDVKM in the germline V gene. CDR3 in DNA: TGTGCCAGCAGATATCCGGGACAGGGGACGTACTTC. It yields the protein CASRYPGQGTYF.

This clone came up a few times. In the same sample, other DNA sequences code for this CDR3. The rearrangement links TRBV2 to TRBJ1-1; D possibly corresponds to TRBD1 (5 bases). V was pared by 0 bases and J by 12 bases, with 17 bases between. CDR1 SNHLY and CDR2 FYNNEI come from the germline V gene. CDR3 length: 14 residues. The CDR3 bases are TGTGCCAGCAGTGAAGCTTCGGGGCCAGGGCATTCTTTCTTT. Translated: CASSEASGPGHSFF.

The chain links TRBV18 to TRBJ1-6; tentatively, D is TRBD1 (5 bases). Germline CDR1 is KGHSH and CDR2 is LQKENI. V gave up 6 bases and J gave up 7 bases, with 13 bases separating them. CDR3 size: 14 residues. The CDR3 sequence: CASSRDRKNSPLHF. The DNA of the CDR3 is TGTGCCAGCTCCCGGGACCGCAAGAATTCACCCCTCCACTTT.

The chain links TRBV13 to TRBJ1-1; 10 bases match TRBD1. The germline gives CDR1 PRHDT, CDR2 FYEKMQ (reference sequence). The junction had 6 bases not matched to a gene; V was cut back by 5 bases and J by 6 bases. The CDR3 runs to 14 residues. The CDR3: CASSLEDRGAEAFF. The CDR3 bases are TGTGCCAGCAGCCTAGAGGACAGGGGGGCTGAAGCTTTCTTT.